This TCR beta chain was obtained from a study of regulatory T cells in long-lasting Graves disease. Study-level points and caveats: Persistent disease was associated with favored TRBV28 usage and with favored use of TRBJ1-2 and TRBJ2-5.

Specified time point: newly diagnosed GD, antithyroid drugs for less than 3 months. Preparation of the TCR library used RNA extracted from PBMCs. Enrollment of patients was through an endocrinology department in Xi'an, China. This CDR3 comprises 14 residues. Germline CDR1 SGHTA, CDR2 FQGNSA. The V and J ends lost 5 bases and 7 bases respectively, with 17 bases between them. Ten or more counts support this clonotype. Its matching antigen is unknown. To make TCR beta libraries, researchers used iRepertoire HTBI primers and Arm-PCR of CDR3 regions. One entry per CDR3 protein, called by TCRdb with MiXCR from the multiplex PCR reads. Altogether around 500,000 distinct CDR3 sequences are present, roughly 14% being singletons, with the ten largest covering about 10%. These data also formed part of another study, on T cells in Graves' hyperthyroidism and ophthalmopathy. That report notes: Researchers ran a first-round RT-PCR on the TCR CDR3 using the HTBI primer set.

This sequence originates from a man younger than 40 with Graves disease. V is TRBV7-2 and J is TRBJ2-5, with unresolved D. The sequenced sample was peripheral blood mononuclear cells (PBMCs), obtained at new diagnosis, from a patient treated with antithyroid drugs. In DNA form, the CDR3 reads TGTGCCAGCAGCCCTCGGGCCAAACTGGGGACCCAGTACTTC. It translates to CASSPRAKLGTQYF. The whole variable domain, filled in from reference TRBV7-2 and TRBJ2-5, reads GAGVSQSPSNKVTEKGKDVELRCDPISGHTALYWYRQSLGQGLEFLIYFQGNSAPDKSGLPSDRFSAERTGGSVSTLTIQRTQQEDSAVYLCASSPRAKLGTQYFGPGTRLLVL.